The 10 T cell receptor beta chains given below trace back to one sample, sequenced in a study of blood T cell repertoires in COVID-19. Clones were sequenced by immunoSEQ multiplex PCR, and TCRdb holds only the in-frame ones, with some missing. In the table there are 95,000 to 150,000 clones, approximately 81% of which are singletons. The sample consisted of peripheral blood. The receptors were sampled from a man at least 80 years old with COVID-19, enrolled during active disease.

This clone was seen a handful of times. This chain links TRBV5-6 with TRBJ1-6; perhaps TRBD1 as D (5 bases). Germline-derived CDR1 and CDR2 are SGHDT and YYEEEE. Trimming left V 1 base short and J 10 bases short, with 15 bases between. CDR3 size: 15 residues. The CDR3 sequence: CASSLPPGFRSPLHF. CDR3 nucleotide sequence: TGTGCCAGCAGCTTGCCTCCAGGGTTTCGGTCACCCCTCCACTTT.

This clone was detected many times. J is TRBJ1-5 and V is TRBV6-6; possibly TRBD1 for D (6 bases). Trimming shortened V by 5 bases and J by 1 base, and 12 bases separated the two germline ends. The length of the CDR3 is 15 residues. Germline V gene data show CDR1 as MNHNY and CDR2 as SVGAGI (reference sequence). This CDR3 reads CASSGPGASNQPQHF. The CDR3 nucleotides are TGTGCCAGCAGTGGTCCAGGGGCGAGCAATCAGCCCCAGCATTTT.

This chain joins TRBV18 and TRBJ2-7; D is possibly TRBD2 (6 bases). The germline V gene encodes CDR1 KGHSH and CDR2 LQKENI. CDR3 length: 14 amino acids. Trimming stripped 4 bases from V and 6 bases from J, with 16 bases between. The DNA for the CDR3 is TGTGCCAGCTCACTGCGGGGAGGAGGCGGCGAGCAGTACTTC. This gives the protein CASSLRGGGGEQYF.

The chain recombines TRBV18 with TRBJ1-3; no firm D call. Germline lookup yields CDR1 KGHSH and CDR2 LQKENI. This CDR3 region has 16 residues. V was trimmed by 2 bases and J by 0 bases, leaving 11 bases between them. Written as DNA, the CDR3 is TGTGCCAGCTCACCAGTGGGCATGAGCTCTGGAAACACCATATATTTT. As protein: CASSPVGMSSGNTIYF.

The rearrangement uses TRBV28 and TRBJ2-1; 13 nucleotides line up with TRBD2. J lost 8 bases, V lost 3 bases, and 7 bases had no gene match. This CDR3 is 16 amino acids long. Per the germline V gene, CDR1 is MDHEN and CDR2 is SYDVKM. CDR3: CASSLWTSGSADEQFF. CDR3 in DNA: TGTGCCAGCAGTTTGTGGACTAGCGGGAGTGCGGATGAGCAGTTCTTC.

This clone came up once. This chain links TRBV2 with TRBJ2-5, with D maybe TRBD2 (5 bases). The CDR3 runs 16 residues. Germline V lookup: CDR1 SNHLY, CDR2 FYNNEI. With 4 bases removed from V and 5 bases from J, the gap between germline ends came to 20 bases. The CDR3 sequence: CASSGGETHGVETQYF. CDR3 coding DNA: TGTGCCAGCAGTGGGGGAGAGACCCATGGCGTGGAGACCCAGTACTTC.

J is TRBJ1-2 and V is TRBV4-1; perhaps TRBD1 as D (6 bases). V dropped 2 bases and J dropped 0 bases, with 10 bases sitting between them. The CDR3 totals 15 residues. Per the germline V gene, CDR1 is MGHRA and CDR2 is YSYEKL. The CDR3 DNA reads as TGCGCCAGCAGCCAAACCGGGACAACTAACTATGGCTACACCTTC. Its protein is CASSQTGTTNYGYTF.

In this sample, this clone turned up once. J is TRBJ1-2 and V is TRBV7-9; the D gene is possibly TRBD1 (5 bases). CDR1 and CDR2 from the germline V gene are SEHNR and FQNEAQ (reference sequence). The germline V and J ends were trimmed by 5 bases and 5 bases, with 21 bases remaining between them. The CDR3 is 16 amino acids. CDR3 residues: CASSPGSGWSGYGYTF. CDR3 sequence (DNA): TGTGCCAGCAGCCCCGGGTCCGGATGGTCAGGGTATGGCTACACCTTC. Variable domain in full (rest from reference TRBV7-9 and TRBJ1-2): DTGVSQNPRHKITKRGQNVTFRCDPISEHNRLYWYRQTLGQGPEFLTYFQNEAQLEKSRLLSDRFSAERPKGSFSTLEIQRTEQGDSAMYLCASSPGSGWSGYGYTFGSGTRLTVV.

The rearrangement uses TRBV12-3 or TRBV12-4 and TRBJ2-7, with no clear D. The CDR3 totals 13 residues. Trimming took 6 bases from V and 4 from J, leaving 13 bases between them. CDR3 bases: TGTGCCAGCAGCCCACCCGCGAGGTACGAGCAGTACTTC. It yields the protein CASSPPARYEQYF.

V usage is TRBV27 and J usage is TRBJ2-5; 7 nucleotides match TRBD2. Germline V gives CDR1 MNHEY, CDR2 SMNVEV (reference sequence). This CDR3 has 16 residues. J lost 7 bases, V lost 1 base, and 12 bases had no gene match. The CDR3 loop is CASSLWRAGAGGTQYF. The DNA for the CDR3 is TGTGCCAGCAGTTTATGGAGGGCGGGAGCCGGGGGGACCCAGTACTTC.